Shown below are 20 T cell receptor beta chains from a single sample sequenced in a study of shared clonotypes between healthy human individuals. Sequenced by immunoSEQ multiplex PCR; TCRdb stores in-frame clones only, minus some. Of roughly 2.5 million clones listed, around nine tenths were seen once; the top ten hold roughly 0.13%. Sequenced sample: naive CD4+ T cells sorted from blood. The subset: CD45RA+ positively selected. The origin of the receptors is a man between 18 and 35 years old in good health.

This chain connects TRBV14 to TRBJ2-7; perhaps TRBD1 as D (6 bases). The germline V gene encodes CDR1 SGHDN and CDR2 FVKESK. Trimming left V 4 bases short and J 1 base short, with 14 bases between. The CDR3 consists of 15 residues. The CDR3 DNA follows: TGTGCCAGCAGCCTAACGACAGGCGGTTCCTACGAGCAGTACTTC. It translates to CASSLTTGGSYEQYF.

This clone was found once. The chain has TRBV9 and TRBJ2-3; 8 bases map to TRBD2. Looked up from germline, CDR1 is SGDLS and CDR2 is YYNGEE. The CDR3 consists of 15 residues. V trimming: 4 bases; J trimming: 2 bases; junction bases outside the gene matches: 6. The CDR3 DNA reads TGTGCCAGCAGCTCCCGGGGGGGCCTCACAGATACGCAGTATTTT. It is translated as CASSSRGGLTDTQYF.

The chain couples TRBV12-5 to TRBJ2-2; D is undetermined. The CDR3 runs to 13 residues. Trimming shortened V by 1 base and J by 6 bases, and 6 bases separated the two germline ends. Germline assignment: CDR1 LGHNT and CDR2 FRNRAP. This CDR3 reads CASGLDLPGELFF. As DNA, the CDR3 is TGTGCTAGTGGTTTGGATCTGCCCGGGGAGCTGTTTTTT. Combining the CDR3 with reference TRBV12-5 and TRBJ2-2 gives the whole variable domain DARVTQTPRHKVTEMGQEVTMRCQPILGHNTVFWYRQTMMQGLELLAYFRNRAPLDDSGMPKDRFSAEMPDATLATLKIQPSEPRDSAVYFCASGLDLPGELFFGEGSRLTVL.

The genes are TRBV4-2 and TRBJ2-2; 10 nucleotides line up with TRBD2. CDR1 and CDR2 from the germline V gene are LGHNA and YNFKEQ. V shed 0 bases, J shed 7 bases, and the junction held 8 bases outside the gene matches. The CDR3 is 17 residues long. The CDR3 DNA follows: TGTGCCAGCAGCCAAGAAGGTAGCGGGGGGAAGATCGGGGAGCTGTTTTTT. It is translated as CASSQEGSGGKIGELFF.

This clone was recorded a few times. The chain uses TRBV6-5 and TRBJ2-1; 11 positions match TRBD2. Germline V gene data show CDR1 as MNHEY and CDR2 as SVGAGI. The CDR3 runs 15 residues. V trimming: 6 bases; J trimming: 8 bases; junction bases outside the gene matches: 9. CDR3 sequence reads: CASRTGLAGFHEQFF. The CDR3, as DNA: TGTGCCAGCAGGACCGGACTAGCGGGTTTCCATGAGCAGTTCTTC.

The CDR3 protein is CASSQQDRGETQYF. The CDR3, as DNA: TGCGCCAGCAGCCAGCAAGACAGGGGAGAGACCCAGTACTTC. The chain joins TRBV4-3 to TRBJ2-5; 8 bases align to TRBD1. Germline V lookup: CDR1 LGHNA, CDR2 YSLEER. The CDR3 runs to 14 residues. The V and J ends lost 3 bases and 4 bases, in that order; junction bases with no gene match: 4.

The CDR3 loop reads CASRTGVNTGELFF. The CDR3 region has the DNA TGTGCCAGCCGGACAGGGGTGAACACCGGGGAGCTGTTTTTT. J is TRBJ2-2 and V is TRBV6-1; TRBD1 matches at 9 bases. V trimming: 8 bases; J trimming: 1 base; junction bases outside the gene matches: 2. The CDR3 runs to 14 residues. Germline CDR1 and CDR2: MNHNS and SASEGT.

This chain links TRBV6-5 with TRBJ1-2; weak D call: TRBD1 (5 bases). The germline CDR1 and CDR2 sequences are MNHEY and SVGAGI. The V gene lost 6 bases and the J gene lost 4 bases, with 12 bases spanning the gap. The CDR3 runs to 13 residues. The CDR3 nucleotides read TGTGCCAGCAGGCAGACAGACCGCTATGGCTACACCTTC. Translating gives CASRQTDRYGYTF.

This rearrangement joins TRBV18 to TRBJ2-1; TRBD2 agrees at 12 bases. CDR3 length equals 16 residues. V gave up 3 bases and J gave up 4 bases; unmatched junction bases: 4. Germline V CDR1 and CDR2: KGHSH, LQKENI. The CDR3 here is CASSPQTSGSYNEQFF. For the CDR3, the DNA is TGTGCCAGCTCACCCCAGACTAGCGGGAGTTACAATGAGCAGTTCTTC.

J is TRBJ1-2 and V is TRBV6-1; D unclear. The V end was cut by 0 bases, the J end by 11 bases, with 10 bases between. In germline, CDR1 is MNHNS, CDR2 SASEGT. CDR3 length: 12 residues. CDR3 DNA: TGTGCCAGCAGTGAAGCACCGGCCGGGTACACCTTC. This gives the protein CASSEAPAGYTF.

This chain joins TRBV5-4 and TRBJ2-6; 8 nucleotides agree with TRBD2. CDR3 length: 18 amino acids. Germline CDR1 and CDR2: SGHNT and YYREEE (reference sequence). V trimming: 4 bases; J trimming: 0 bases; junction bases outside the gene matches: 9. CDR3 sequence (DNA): TGTGCCAGCAGCCCCTCGACTAGCGCTCCCTCTGGGGCCAACGTCCTGACTTTC. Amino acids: CASSPSTSAPSGANVLTF. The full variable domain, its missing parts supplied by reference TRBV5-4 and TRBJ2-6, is ETGVTQSPTHLIKTRGQQVTLRCSSQSGHNTVSWYQQALGQGPQFIFQYYREEENGRGNFPPRFSGLQFPNYSSELNVNALELDDSALYLCASSPSTSAPSGANVLTFGAGSRLTVL.

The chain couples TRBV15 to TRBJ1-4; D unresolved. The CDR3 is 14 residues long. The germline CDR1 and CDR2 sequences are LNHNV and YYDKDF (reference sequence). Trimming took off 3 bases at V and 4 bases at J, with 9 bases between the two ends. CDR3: CATSRSVLNEKLFF. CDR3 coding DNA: TGTGCCACCAGCAGGTCGGTGCTTAATGAAAAACTGTTTTTT.

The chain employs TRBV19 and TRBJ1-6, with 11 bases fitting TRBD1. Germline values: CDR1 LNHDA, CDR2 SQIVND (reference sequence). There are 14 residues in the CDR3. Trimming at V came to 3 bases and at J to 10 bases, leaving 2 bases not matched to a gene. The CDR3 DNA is TGTGCCAGTAGTATTGGGACAGGGGGATCACCCCTCCACTTT. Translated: CASSIGTGGSPLHF.

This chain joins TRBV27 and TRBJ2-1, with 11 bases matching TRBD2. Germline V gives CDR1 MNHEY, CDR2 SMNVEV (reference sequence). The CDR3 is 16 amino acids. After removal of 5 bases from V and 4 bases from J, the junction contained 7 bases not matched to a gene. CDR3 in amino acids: CASSPAASGGYNEQFF. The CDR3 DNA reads TGTGCCAGCAGTCCTGCGGCTAGCGGGGGGTACAATGAGCAGTTCTTC.

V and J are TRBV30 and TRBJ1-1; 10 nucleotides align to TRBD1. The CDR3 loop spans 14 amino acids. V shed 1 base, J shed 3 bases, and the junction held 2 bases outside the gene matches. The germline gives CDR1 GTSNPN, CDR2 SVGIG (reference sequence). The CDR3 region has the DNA TGTGCCTGGAGTGGCGACAGGGGGCACACTGAAGCTTTCTTT. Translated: CAWSGDRGHTEAFF.

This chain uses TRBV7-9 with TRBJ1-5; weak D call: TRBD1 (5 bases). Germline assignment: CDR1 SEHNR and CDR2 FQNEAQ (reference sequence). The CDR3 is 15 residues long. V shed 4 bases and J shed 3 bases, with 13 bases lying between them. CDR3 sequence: CASSSGTVDNQPQHF. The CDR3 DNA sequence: TGTGCCAGCAGCTCGGGGACGGTGGACAATCAGCCCCAGCATTTT.

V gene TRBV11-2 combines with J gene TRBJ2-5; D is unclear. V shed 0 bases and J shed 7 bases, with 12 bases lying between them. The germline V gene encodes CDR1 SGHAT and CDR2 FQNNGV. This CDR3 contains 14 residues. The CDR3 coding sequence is TGTGCCAGCAGCTTAGATAGATGGGTAGGGACCCAGTACTTC. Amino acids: CASSLDRWVGTQYF. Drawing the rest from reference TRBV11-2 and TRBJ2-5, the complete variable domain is EAGVAQSPRYKIIEKRQSVAFWCNPISGHATLYWYQQILGQGPKLLIQFQNNGVVDDSQLPKDRFSAERLKGVDSTLKIQPAKLEDSAVYLCASSLDRWVGTQYFGPGTRLLVL.

The chain's CDR3 is CASSLGLAGGNTQYF. As DNA, the CDR3 is TGTGCCAGCAGCTTAGGACTAGCGGGAGGAAATACGCAGTATTTT. V gene TRBV7-2 combines with J gene TRBJ2-3, with 13 bases matching TRBD2. The CDR3 covers 15 residues. V dropped 1 base and J dropped 7; count of bases not matched to a gene: 2. CDR1 and CDR2 (germline): SGHTA, FQGNSA.

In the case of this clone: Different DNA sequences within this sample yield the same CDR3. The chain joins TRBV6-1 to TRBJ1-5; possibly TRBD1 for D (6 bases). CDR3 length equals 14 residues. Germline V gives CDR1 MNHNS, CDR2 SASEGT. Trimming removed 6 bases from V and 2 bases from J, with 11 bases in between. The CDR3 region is CASRAGVGNQPQHF. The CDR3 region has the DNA TGTGCCAGCAGAGCAGGGGTGGGCAATCAGCCCCAGCATTTT.

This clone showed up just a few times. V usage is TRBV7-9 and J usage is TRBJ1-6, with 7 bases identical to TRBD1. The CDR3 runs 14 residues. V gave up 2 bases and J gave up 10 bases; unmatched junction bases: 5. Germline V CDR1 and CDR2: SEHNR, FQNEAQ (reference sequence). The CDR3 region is CASSLNQGGSPLHF. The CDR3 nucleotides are TGTGCCAGCAGCTTAAATCAGGGGGGCTCACCCCTCCACTTT.